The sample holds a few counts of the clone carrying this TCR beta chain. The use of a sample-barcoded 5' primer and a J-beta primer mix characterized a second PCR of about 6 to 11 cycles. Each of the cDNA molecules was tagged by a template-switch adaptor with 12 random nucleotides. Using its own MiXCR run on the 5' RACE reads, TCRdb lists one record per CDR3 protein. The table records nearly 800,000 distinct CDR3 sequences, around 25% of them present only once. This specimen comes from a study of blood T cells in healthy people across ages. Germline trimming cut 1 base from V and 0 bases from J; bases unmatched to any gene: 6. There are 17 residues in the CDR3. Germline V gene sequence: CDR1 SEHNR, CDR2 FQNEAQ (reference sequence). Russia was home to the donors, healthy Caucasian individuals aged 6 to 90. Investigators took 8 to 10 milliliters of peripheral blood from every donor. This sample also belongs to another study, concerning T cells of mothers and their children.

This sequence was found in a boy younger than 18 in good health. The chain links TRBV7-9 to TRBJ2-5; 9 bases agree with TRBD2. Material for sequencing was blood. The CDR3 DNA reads TGTGCCAGCAGCTTAGGCCGACTAGCGGAGAACCAAGAGACCCAGTACTTC. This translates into CASSLGRLAENQETQYF.